This record covers a single T cell receptor beta chain. In the original processing: Amplification of reference gene primers was used by the study to estimate nucleated cell counts. Sequencing was performed with immunoSEQ multiplex PCR; in TCRdb, only in-frame clones are kept and a portion is missing. The V and J calls and the clone size are those of that table, but D and trimming were determined from the DNA. The table lists almost 200,000 clones, around 81% of them singletons. Trimming left V 0 bases short and J 4 bases short, with 15 bases between. Germline V lookup: CDR1 LGHDT, CDR2 YNNKEL (reference sequence). This CDR3 spans 16 amino acids. These data belong to a study of blood T cell repertoires in COVID-19.

Sample: peripheral blood. V and J are TRBV3-1 (or the pseudogene TRBV3-2) and TRBJ1-1; D is unresolved. The clonotype comes from a man aged 60 to 75 with COVID-19, enrolled during active disease. CDR3 DNA sequence: TGTGCCAGCAGCCAAGATAGGGCGGGGATCGGCACTGAAGCTTTCTTT. This gives the protein CASSQDRAGIGTEAFF.